The rows below give T cell receptor beta chains drawn from one sample of a study of T cell repertoires in cytomegalovirus infection. Their cognate antigens are unknown. MiXCR was run by TCRdb on the reads, yielding one entry per CDR3 protein. The table has approximately 89,000 distinct CDR3 sequences, 25% to 30% seen once; the top ten hold roughly 70%. Sequenced material: CD8+ T cells from cultured PBMCs, taken from culture after CMV antigen stimulation. The receptors derive from a human donor in good health (CMV status not recorded). Some clones in this sample may be carry-over from other donors' samples. Both conserved end residues are part of each CDR3. D genes are given only for firm matches. Clone size, where shown, is once, few, many, or a class for clones that have expanded.

D gene: NA; clone size: NA; V gene: TRBV7-6; J gene: TRBJ1-6; CDR3 DNA: TGTGCCAGCAGTCCTTTTTCCGGGGCTCGCTATAATTCACCCCTCCACTTT; CDR3 protein: CASSPFSGARYNSPLHF
D gene: NA; clone size: NA; V gene: TRBV12-3/TRBV12-4; J gene: TRBJ1-5; CDR3 DNA: TGTGCCAGCAGTTTATTGGGGGGAGGGCAGCCCCAGCATTTT; CDR3 protein: CASSLLGGGQPQHF
D gene: TRBD2; clone size: NA; V gene: TRBV7-2; J gene: TRBJ2-5; CDR3 DNA: TGTGCCAGCAGCTTAGTTCCGCGGGGGATTCAAGAGACCCAGTACTTC; CDR3 protein: CASSLVPRGIQETQYF
D gene: NA; clone size: NA; V gene: TRBV7-9; J gene: TRBJ2-3; CDR3 DNA: TGTGCCTTGTCCACAGATACGCAGTATTTT; CDR3 protein: CALSTDTQYF
D gene: NA; clone size: NA; V gene: TRBV7-8; J gene: TRBJ2-7; CDR3 DNA: TGTGCCAGCAGCTGGGGGGGGGCAGCCTACGAGCAGTACTTC; CDR3 protein: CASSWGGAAYEQYF
D gene: NA; clone size: once; V gene: TRBV6-5; J gene: TRBJ1-2; CDR3 DNA: TGTGCCAGCAGATACGGGAGGGTTTATGGCTACACCTTC; CDR3 protein: CASRYGRVYGYTF
D gene: NA; clone size: many; V gene: TRBV20-1; J gene: TRBJ1-6; CDR3 DNA: TGCAGTGCTAGCTGGGAGGGTAATTCACCCCTCCACTTT; CDR3 protein: CSASWEGNSPLHF
D gene: NA; clone size: few; V gene: TRBV5-1; J gene: TRBJ1-1; CDR3 DNA: TGCGCCAGCAGCTTGGCAGGTGGCCCGAACACTGAAGCTTTCTTT; CDR3 protein: CASSLAGGPNTEAFF
D gene: NA; clone size: NA; V gene: TRBV4-1; J gene: TRBJ1-1; CDR3 DNA: TGCGCCAGCAGCCATGACACCAGGGGTAACACTGAAGCTTTCTTT; CDR3 protein: CASSHDTRGNTEAFF
D gene: NA; clone size: many; V gene: TRBV5-1; J gene: TRBJ1-1; CDR3 DNA: TGCGCCAGCAGCCGCCAAGGGGGCACTGAAGCTTTCTTT; CDR3 protein: CASSRQGGTEAFF
D gene: NA; clone size: NA; V gene: TRBV9; J gene: TRBJ1-1; CDR3 DNA: TGTGCCAGCAGGTCTCGGACTGAAGCTTTCTTT; CDR3 protein: CASRSRTEAFF
D gene: NA; clone size: few; V gene: TRBV13; J gene: TRBJ2-5; CDR3 DNA: TGTGCCAGCAGCTTAAATTCAGGGAAAGAGACCCAGTACTTC; CDR3 protein: CASSLNSGKETQYF
D gene: TRBD1; clone size: NA; V gene: TRBV29-1; J gene: TRBJ1-1; CDR3 DNA: TGCAGCGTTGAAGCCAAGACCAGGGGGCGTACTGAAGCTTTCTTT; CDR3 protein: CSVEAKTRGRTEAFF
D gene: TRBD1; clone size: NA; V gene: TRBV20-1; J gene: TRBJ2-4; CDR3 DNA: TGCAGTGCTACAGACAGGGTCCAAAACATTCAGTACTTC; CDR3 protein: CSATDRVQNIQYF
D gene: NA; clone size: NA; V gene: TRBV7-8; J gene: TRBJ2-1; CDR3 DNA: TGTGCCAGCAGCTTAGCGGGCCCCGGGGGTGGGCAGTTCTTC; CDR3 protein: CASSLAGPGGGQFF
D gene: NA; clone size: many; V gene: TRBV19; J gene: TRBJ2-7; CDR3 DNA: TGTGCCAGTAGTATCCGGGACTCCTACGAGCAGTACTTC; CDR3 protein: CASSIRDSYEQYF
D gene: NA; clone size: NA; V gene: TRBV7-8; J gene: TRBJ2-3; CDR3 DNA: TGTGCCAGCAGCTCATGGGGGGCCTCTAGCACAGATACGCAGTATTTT; CDR3 protein: CASSSWGASSTDTQYF
D gene: NA; clone size: NA; V gene: TRBV12-3/TRBV12-4; J gene: TRBJ1-1; CDR3 DNA: TGTGCCAGCAGTGGTGGCGGGGACACTGAAGCTTTCTTT; CDR3 protein: CASSGGGDTEAFF
D gene: TRBD1; clone size: NA; V gene: TRBV7-2; J gene: TRBJ2-3; CDR3 DNA: TGTGCCAGCAGCTTCCGTCCGCGACAGGGGGTTTATTGGACAGATACGCAGTATTTT; CDR3 protein: CASSFRPRQGVYWTDTQYF
D gene: NA; clone size: NA; V gene: TRBV11-2; J gene: TRBJ2-3; CDR3 DNA: TGTGCCAGCAGCTTTGGGGGGACCACAGATACGCAGTATTTT; CDR3 protein: CASSFGGTTDTQYF
D gene: TRBD1; clone size: many; V gene: TRBV5-6; J gene: TRBJ2-1; CDR3 DNA: TGTGCCAGCAGCTTAGACGGACAGGGTACGTATGAGCAGTTCTTC; CDR3 protein: CASSLDGQGTYEQFF
D gene: NA; clone size: NA; V gene: TRBV12-3/TRBV12-4; J gene: TRBJ2-3; CDR3 DNA: TGTGCCAGCACTCCTCCTCGCGGGCAATATACGCAGTATTTT; CDR3 protein: CASTPPRGQYTQYF
D gene: NA; clone size: NA; V gene: TRBV24-1; J gene: TRBJ2-1; CDR3 DNA: TGTGCCACCAGTGATGCTTTTTACAATGAGCAGTTCTTC; CDR3 protein: CATSDAFYNEQFF
D gene: TRBD1; clone size: many; V gene: TRBV7-9; J gene: TRBJ2-5; CDR3 DNA: TGTGCCAGCAGCTTAGAAGGGTCCAGGGGGCGCCGAGAGACCCAGTACTTC; CDR3 protein: CASSLEGSRGRRETQYF
D gene: NA; clone size: few; V gene: TRBV28; J gene: TRBJ1-2; CDR3 DNA: TGTGCCAGCAGTAGGGGGAATGACTATGGCTACACCTTC; CDR3 protein: CASSRGNDYGYTF
D gene: NA; clone size: NA; V gene: TRBV7-9; J gene: TRBJ2-2; CDR3 DNA: TGTGCCAGCAGCTTAGTTCCCGAGAACACCGGGGAGCTGTTTTTT; CDR3 protein: CASSLVPENTGELFF
D gene: NA; clone size: many; V gene: TRBV28; J gene: TRBJ1-5; CDR3 DNA: TGTGCCACCTCAACCGGGACCCGGGGCAATCAGCCCCAGCATTTT; CDR3 protein: CATSTGTRGNQPQHF
D gene: TRBD1; clone size: NA; V gene: TRBV19; J gene: TRBJ2-6; CDR3 DNA: TGTGCCAGTAGTATGGGGACAGCGGCCCCCTCTGGGGCCAACGTCCTGACTTTC; CDR3 protein: CASSMGTAAPSGANVLTF
D gene: NA; clone size: few; V gene: TRBV29-1; J gene: TRBJ2-5; CDR3 DNA: TGCAGCGTTGATAGGCTCTCCGGGGAGACCCAGTACTTC; CDR3 protein: CSVDRLSGETQYF
D gene: TRBD2; clone size: NA; V gene: TRBV3-1; J gene: TRBJ2-5; CDR3 DNA: TGTGCCAGCAGCCCAGGACTAGCCCACCTAACCCAGTACTTC; CDR3 protein: CASSPGLAHLTQYF
D gene: TRBD2; clone size: few; V gene: TRBV27; J gene: TRBJ2-1; CDR3 DNA: TGTGCCAGCAGTTTTGGGGGAGGGATCAATGAGCAGTTCTTC; CDR3 protein: CASSFGGGINEQFF
D gene: TRBD2; clone size: few; V gene: TRBV4-1; J gene: TRBJ2-2; CDR3 DNA: TGCGCCAGCAGCCAAGGGGGGGAGGGGTACGGGGAGCTGTTTTTT; CDR3 protein: CASSQGGEGYGELFF
D gene: TRBD1; clone size: few; V gene: TRBV19; J gene: TRBJ1-5; CDR3 DNA: TGTGCCAGCCGATGGGGGACAGCCTATAGCAATCAGCCCCAGCATTTT; CDR3 protein: CASRWGTAYSNQPQHF
D gene: NA; clone size: NA; V gene: TRBV4-1; J gene: TRBJ1-4; CDR3 DNA: TGCGCCAGCAGCCAAGGGTCTGCAACTAATGAAAAACTGTTTTTT; CDR3 protein: CASSQGSATNEKLFF
D gene: NA; clone size: few; V gene: TRBV7-9; J gene: TRBJ1-4; CDR3 DNA: TGTGCCAGCAGTCGGGGGGTGACTAATGAAAAACTGTTTTTT; CDR3 protein: CASSRGVTNEKLFF
D gene: NA; clone size: NA; V gene: TRBV2; J gene: TRBJ2-2; CDR3 DNA: TGTGCCAGCAGCCCTGGGACTGACCCTGGGGAGCTGTTTTTT; CDR3 protein: CASSPGTDPGELFF
D gene: NA; clone size: few; V gene: TRBV20-1; J gene: TRBJ2-7; CDR3 DNA: TGCAGTGCTAGAGTGGCCCTCTACGAGCAGTACTTC; CDR3 protein: CSARVALYEQYF
D gene: TRBD2; clone size: NA; V gene: TRBV4-1; J gene: TRBJ2-5; CDR3 DNA: TGCGCCAGCAGCCCAGGACTAGAGCACGAGACCCAGTACTTC; CDR3 protein: CASSPGLEHETQYF
D gene: TRBD2; clone size: many; V gene: TRBV7-8; J gene: TRBJ2-3; CDR3 DNA: TGTGCCAGCAGCTTCTTTCGGACTAGCGGGGGGGCAGATACGCAGTATTTT; CDR3 protein: CASSFFRTSGGADTQYF
D gene: TRBD1; clone size: many; V gene: TRBV2; J gene: TRBJ1-2; CDR3 DNA: TGTGCCAGCAGTGAAGGGGGACAGGGGGCGCTCTCTCGCGGCTACACCTTC; CDR3 protein: CASSEGGQGALSRGYTF
D gene: NA; clone size: many; V gene: TRBV7-4; J gene: TRBJ1-5; CDR3 DNA: TGTGCCAGCAGCTGTGATCCCAGATGTAGGCGGGGGGCGGATCAGCCCCAGCATTTT; CDR3 protein: CASSCDPRCRRGADQPQHF
D gene: TRBD1; clone size: NA; V gene: TRBV27; J gene: TRBJ1-2; CDR3 DNA: TGTGCCAGCAGTCCCACCCCGGGACAGGTCTTTTTGGATGGCTACACCTTC; CDR3 protein: CASSPTPGQVFLDGYTF
D gene: TRBD1; clone size: few; V gene: TRBV9; J gene: TRBJ1-1; CDR3 DNA: TGTGCCAGCAGCGCCGGGACAGGGGGCTTTGAAGCTTTCTTT; CDR3 protein: CASSAGTGGFEAFF
D gene: NA; clone size: NA; V gene: TRBV27; J gene: TRBJ2-5; CDR3 DNA: TGTGCCAGCAGTTTCACGCCCCAAGAGACCCAGTACTTC; CDR3 protein: CASSFTPQETQYF
D gene: TRBD2; clone size: NA; V gene: TRBV7-2; J gene: TRBJ2-3; CDR3 DNA: TGTGCCAGCAGGCAGGACTGGGCCAGCGGGGGAGTAAGACCCACAGATACGCAGTATTTT; CDR3 protein: CASRQDWASGGVRPTDTQYF
D gene: NA; clone size: few; V gene: TRBV4-1; J gene: TRBJ1-1; CDR3 DNA: TGCGCCAGCAGCCAAGGGGAGGGACTAAACACTGAAGCTTTCTTT; CDR3 protein: CASSQGEGLNTEAFF
D gene: NA; clone size: few; V gene: TRBV7-9; J gene: TRBJ2-1; CDR3 DNA: TGTGCCAGCAGCTTATTAGGGAAGGAAGGTGAGCAGTTCTTC; CDR3 protein: CASSLLGKEGEQFF
D gene: NA; clone size: once; V gene: TRBV2; J gene: TRBJ2-6; CDR3 DNA: TGTGCCAGCAGTGAATCGAGGACAGCAGGCTCTGGGGCCAACGTCCTGACTTTC; CDR3 protein: CASSESRTAGSGANVLTF
D gene: NA; clone size: NA; V gene: TRBV7-9; J gene: TRBJ1-1; CDR3 DNA: TGTGCCAGCAGTGAAGGGGGGCGTCCTGAAGCTTTCTTT; CDR3 protein: CASSEGGRPEAFF
D gene: NA; clone size: many; V gene: TRBV7-9; J gene: TRBJ1-1; CDR3 DNA: TGTGCCAGCAGCTTGACAGTGGACACTGAAGCTTTCTTT; CDR3 protein: CASSLTVDTEAFF
D gene: TRBD1; clone size: many; V gene: TRBV2; J gene: TRBJ2-7; CDR3 DNA: TGTGCCAGCAGTGACCATCGACAGGGGGCCTACGAGCAGTACTTC; CDR3 protein: CASSDHRQGAYEQYF
D gene: NA; clone size: NA; V gene: TRBV18; J gene: TRBJ1-6; CDR3 DNA: TGTGCCAGCTCCCAGGTTTATAATTCACCCTTCCACTTT; CDR3 protein: CASSQVYNSPFHF
D gene: NA; clone size: many; V gene: TRBV6-1; J gene: TRBJ2-2; CDR3 DNA: TGTGCCAGCAGTCTCGGCAGGGTACCCGACACCGGGGAGCTGTTTTTT; CDR3 protein: CASSLGRVPDTGELFF
D gene: NA; clone size: few; V gene: TRBV20-1; J gene: TRBJ1-2; CDR3 DNA: TGCAGTGCTAGAAGCCCTACCCGGGCGGACTATGGCTACACCTTC; CDR3 protein: CSARSPTRADYGYTF
D gene: TRBD2; clone size: many; V gene: TRBV7-9; J gene: TRBJ2-7; CDR3 DNA: TGTGCCACCCTGGGAGGGACTAGCGACCCCTACGAGCAGTACTTC; CDR3 protein: CATLGGTSDPYEQYF
D gene: NA; clone size: NA; V gene: TRBV4-3; J gene: TRBJ2-7; CDR3 DNA: TGCGCCAGCAGCCAAGGACGGTTTCCGACCTACGAGCAGTACTTC; CDR3 protein: CASSQGRFPTYEQYF
D gene: NA; clone size: NA; V gene: TRBV7-2; J gene: TRBJ2-7; CDR3 DNA: TGTGCCAGCAGCTTGTTCCTAACCCCAAGCTACGAGCAGTACTTC; CDR3 protein: CASSLFLTPSYEQYF